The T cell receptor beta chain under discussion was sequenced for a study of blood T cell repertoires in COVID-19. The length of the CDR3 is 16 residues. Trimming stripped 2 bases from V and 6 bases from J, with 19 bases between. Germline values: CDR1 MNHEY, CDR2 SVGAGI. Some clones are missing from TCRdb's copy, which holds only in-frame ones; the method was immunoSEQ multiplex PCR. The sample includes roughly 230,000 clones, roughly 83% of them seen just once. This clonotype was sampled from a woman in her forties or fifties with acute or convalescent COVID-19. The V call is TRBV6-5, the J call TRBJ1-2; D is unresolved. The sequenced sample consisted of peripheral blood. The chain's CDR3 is CASSYRDTLTTHGYTF. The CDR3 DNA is TGTGCCAGCAGTTACCGGGATACGTTGACAACCCATGGCTACACCTTC.